This T cell receptor (beta chain) was found in a study of cytomegalovirus exposure and HLA in healthy donors. The table lists this clone with a few counts. CDR3 length equals 11 residues. V lost 4 bases and J lost 7, with 8 bases in between. From germline, CDR1 is SQVTM and CDR2 ANQGSEA. Primers for the PCR totalled 60 Vbeta and 13 Jbeta. Measured with immunoSEQ multiplex PCR; TCRdb has only the in-frame clones, and not every one. This sample has about 160,000 clones, with roughly 80% found just once. This sequence originates from a woman aged 25 to 39 in good health and CMV-seropositive. Sequenced sample: PBMCs. The V and J genes are TRBV29-1 and TRBJ2-1; D unclear. DNA of the CDR3: TGCAGCGTTGTATTGGCAAATGAGCAGTTCTTC. Encoded protein: CSVVLANEQFF.